This T cell receptor beta chain was recovered during a study of control samples from healthy donors and cancer patients. TCRdb keeps only in-frame clones here, not all; method: immunoSEQ multiplex PCR. The profile shows more than 75,000 clones, approximately 84% of them singletons. Germline lookup yields CDR1 WSHSY and CDR2 SAAADI. CDR3 size: 14 residues. V was cut by 11 bases and J by 3 bases, with 18 bases left in between. The genes are TRBV10-2 and TRBJ2-3; possibly TRBD2 for D (7 bases). The sample was PBMCs. The source of this sequence is a man between 70 and 80 years old with lung cancer. Here the CDR3 reads CAATLGGRTDTQYF. The CDR3, as DNA: TGCGCCGCCACATTGGGGGGGCGGACAGATACGCAGTATTTT.